The next 30 T cell receptor beta chains were all read from a single sample in a study of blood T cell repertoires in COVID-19 (dated by TCRdb to the early 2020s). Library preparation employed the immunoSEQ multiplex PCR assay. TCRdb holds this immuneACCESS table with in-frame rearrangements only. Some clones are missing; in checked studies, unresolved V genes explain under half, and the rest has no known cause. The sample table lists 43,000 or so clones, roughly 87% of them with a count of one. The ten largest clones take up roughly 14% of the sample. Specimen: peripheral blood. Receptor source: a man between 60 and 70 years old with active COVID-19.

V is TRBV5-1 and J is TRBJ2-7; 7 positions agree with TRBD1. J was trimmed by 5 bases and V by 3 bases; bases with no gene match: 8. The CDR3 consists of 14 residues. Per germline, CDR1 SGHRS and CDR2 YFSETQ. The CDR3 sequence is CASSSPDRDDEQYF. The CDR3 DNA follows: TGCGCCAGCAGCTCCCCAGACAGGGACGACGAGCAGTACTTC.

J is TRBJ1-1 and V is TRBV7-8; 10 bases agree with TRBD1. Looked up from germline, CDR1 is SGHVS and CDR2 is FQNEAQ. Unmatched junction bases numbered 9, after V lost 6 bases and J lost 2 bases. The CDR3 covers 16 residues. CDR3 DNA sequence: TGTGCCAGCAGTCGACGGGACAGGGGTAGCAACACTGAAGCTTTCTTT. Translating gives CASSRRDRGSNTEAFF.

Only one count was recorded for this clone. Sequence at one end of the junction differs from germline and may be a read error. The chain joins TRBV9 to TRBJ1-1; D gene uncertain. Germline assignment: CDR1 SGDLS and CDR2 YYNGEE. The CDR3 contains 13 residues. The CDR3 protein is CASSAEVKTEAFF. In DNA form, the CDR3 reads TGTGCCAGCAGCGCCGAGGTGAAGACTGAAGCTTTCTTT.

The chain has TRBV10-3 and TRBJ2-2; D perhaps matches TRBD2 (6 bases). This CDR3 has 16 residues. Germline lookup yields CDR1 ENHRY and CDR2 SYGVKD. The ends were cut back, 4 bases at V and 1 base at J, with 13 bases in the middle. CDR3 amino acids: CAISVGLAMNTGELFF. The CDR3 DNA reads TGTGCCATCAGTGTCGGGCTAGCGATGAACACCGGGGAGCTGTTTTTT.

This clone was counted only a few times. V usage is TRBV19 and J usage is TRBJ2-3, with 14 bases aligning to TRBD2. V lost 5 bases and J lost 0; bases outside the gene matches: 13. Germline-derived CDR1 and CDR2 are LNHDA and SQIVND (reference sequence). This CDR3 is 20 amino acids long. The CDR3 coding sequence is TGTGCCAGTAGTGGTTCCCGGACTAGCGGGGGGCACCCTAGCACAGATACGCAGTATTTT. Residues: CASSGSRTSGGHPSTDTQYF.

V and J are TRBV19 and TRBJ1-2; TRBD1 matches 8 bases. CDR3 length: 12 residues. Trimming at V came to 6 bases and at J to 11 bases, leaving 8 bases not matched to a gene. Germline V lookup: CDR1 LNHDA, CDR2 SQIVND (reference sequence). CDR3: CASRTDRGGYTF. The CDR3 DNA sequence: TGTGCCAGTAGAACCGACAGGGGCGGTTACACCTTC.

The V and J genes are TRBV2 and TRBJ1-1; D is undetermined. Germline CDR1 and CDR2: SNHLY and FYNNEI. CDR3 length equals 13 residues. V shed 3 bases and J shed 6 bases, with 11 bases lying between them. The CDR3 here is CASSEAGWAEAFF. The CDR3 DNA reads as TGTGCCAGCAGTGAGGCGGGGTGGGCTGAAGCTTTCTTT.

V is TRBV28 and J is TRBJ1-6; the D gene is possibly TRBD1 (5 bases). Germline CDR1 and CDR2: MDHEN and SYDVKM. The ends were cut back, 0 bases at V and 8 bases at J, with 14 bases in the middle. This CDR3 region has 16 residues. The CDR3 sequence: CASSLWDETGDSPLHF. CDR3 DNA: TGTGCCAGCAGTTTATGGGACGAGACGGGGGATTCACCCCTCCACTTT. Supplemented by reference TRBV28 and TRBJ1-6, the full variable domain reads DVKVTQSSRYLVKRTGEKVFLECVQDMDHENMFWYRQDPGLGLRLIYFSYDVKMKEKGDIPEGYSVSREKKERFSLILESASTNQTSMYLCASSLWDETGDSPLHFGNGTRLTVT.

This sequence joins TRBV6-6 and TRBJ1-2; no firm D call. Per the germline V gene, CDR1 is MNHNY and CDR2 is SVGAGI (reference sequence). V was shortened by 5 bases and J by 7 bases, with 17 bases between the two germline ends. CDR3 length equals 14 residues. This CDR3 is CASSPSVGGSGYTF. CDR3 nucleotide sequence: TGTGCCAGCAGTCCGTCGGTTGGAGGAAGTGGCTACACCTTC.

The chain is built from TRBV11-2 and TRBJ1-1; perhaps TRBD1 as D (5 bases). The V end lost 0 bases, the J end lost 6 bases, and 8 bases lay between the germline ends. From germline, CDR1 is SGHAT and CDR2 FQNNGV. The CDR3 runs to 13 residues. CDR3 loop: CASSLESGAEAFF. Here the CDR3 DNA reads TGTGCCAGCAGCTTAGAATCGGGGGCTGAAGCTTTCTTT.

The J gene is TRBJ1-5, the V gene TRBV5-8, with a weak D call TRBD1 (6 bases). Germline V gene sequence: CDR1 SGHTS, CDR2 YDEGEE. V was shortened by 4 bases and J by 11 bases, with 16 bases between the two germline ends. This CDR3 has 13 residues. In DNA form, the CDR3 reads TGTGCCAGCAGCCGGGACACCGGCGAGGCCCAGCATTTT. Translated, it gives CASSRDTGEAQHF.

This clone was picked up a small number of times. J is TRBJ2-4 and V is TRBV5-6; no clear D gene. The ends were cut back, 4 bases at V and 5 bases at J, with 10 bases in the middle. CDR1 is SGHDT and CDR2 is YYEEEE in the germline V gene. CDR3 length: 13 residues. The CDR3 here is CASSHRDQNIQYF. The CDR3 bases are TGTGCCAGCAGCCACAGAGACCAAAACATTCAGTACTTC. Using reference TRBV5-6 and TRBJ2-4 for the parts outside the CDR3, the full variable domain is DAGVTQSPTHLIKTRGQQVTLRCSPKSGHDTVSWYQQALGQGPQFIFQYYEEEERQRGNFPDRFSGHQFPNYSSELNVNALLLGDSALYLCASSHRDQNIQYFGAGTRLSVL.

This sequence joins TRBV28 and TRBJ1-2; 9 nucleotides match TRBD1. Germline trimming cut 3 bases from V and 7 bases from J; bases unmatched to any gene: 6. The CDR3 totals 14 residues. Germline CDR1 MDHEN, CDR2 SYDVKM. The DNA of the CDR3 is TGTGCCAGCAGTTTCCGGGACAGGGTAGGTGGCTACACCTTC. Protein sequence: CASSFRDRVGGYTF.

CDR3 residues: CASSEARGVGNEQFF. CDR3 sequence (DNA): TGTGCCAGCAGTGAAGCGCGCGGGGTTGGGAATGAGCAGTTCTTC. The chain links TRBV6-1 to TRBJ2-1, with D tentatively TRBD2 (6 bases). Trimming took 0 bases from V and 7 from J, leaving 13 bases between them. Germline loops: CDR1 MNHNS, CDR2 SASEGT. The CDR3 runs 15 residues.

The chain is built from TRBV6-6 and TRBJ2-7, with a tentative D call TRBD1 (8 bases). The germline V gene has CDR1 MNHNY and CDR2 SVGAGI (reference sequence). The CDR3 consists of 13 residues. Trimming removed 5 bases from V and 5 bases from J, with 13 bases in between. The CDR3 protein is CASSLQGGNEQYF. The CDR3 DNA follows: TGTGCCAGCAGTCTACAGGGGGGGAACGAGCAGTACTTC.

The chain joins TRBV7-8 to TRBJ2-1; a possible D gene is TRBD2 (7 bases). V shed 3 bases and J shed 3 bases, with 12 bases lying between them. The germline V gene encodes CDR1 SGHVS and CDR2 FQNEAQ. CDR3 length: 15 amino acids. CDR3 region: CASSFRGANYNEQFF. The CDR3 region has the DNA TGTGCCAGCAGCTTTCGGGGGGCGAACTACAATGAGCAGTTCTTC.

The genes are TRBV29-1 and TRBJ1-5; D not certain. The CDR3 is made up of 13 amino acids. Germline V gives CDR1 SQVTM, CDR2 ANQGSEA. Trimming took 4 bases from V and 7 from J, leaving 14 bases between them. The CDR3 DNA reads TGCAGCGTTGTTTCCTCCGACGGGCAGCCCCAGCATTTT. Its protein is CSVVSSDGQPQHF.

This sequence joins TRBV27 and TRBJ1-1, with D possibly matching TRBD1 (5 bases). Per the germline V gene, CDR1 is MNHEY and CDR2 is SMNVEV (reference sequence). Between the trimmed V and J ends, which lost 6 bases and 2 bases, there was a span of 13 bases. The CDR3 length is 14 residues. CDR3 region: CASRGGTGNTEAFF. CDR3 sequence (DNA): TGTGCCAGCAGGGGGGGGACGGGAAACACTGAAGCTTTCTTT.

The gene calls are TRBV5-4 and TRBJ1-1; the D gene is possibly TRBD1 (5 bases). With 0 bases removed from V and 2 bases from J, the gap between germline ends came to 8 bases. Germline assignment: CDR1 SGHNT and CDR2 YYREEE (reference sequence). This CDR3 is 14 amino acids long. In DNA, the CDR3 is TGTGCCAGCAGCTTGGCCAGGGCCAACACTGAAGCTTTCTTT. It is translated as CASSLARANTEAFF.

V gene TRBV11-3 combines with J gene TRBJ1-4; 8 bases are a match to TRBD1. Germline V gives CDR1 SGHNT, CDR2 YENEEA. CDR3 length: 16 amino acids. The J segment lost 4 bases and the V segment lost 0 bases, leaving 4 bases of the junction unmatched. The CDR3 nucleotides are TGTGCCAGCAGCTTAGAGGGACAGGTGGATAATGAAAAACTGTTTTTT. Its protein product is CASSLEGQVDNEKLFF.

The chain combines TRBV30 with TRBJ1-5; TRBD1 might be the D (6 bases). CDR1 and CDR2 from the germline V gene are GTSNPN and SVGIG (reference sequence). The V gene lost 1 base and the J gene lost 6 bases, with 16 bases spanning the gap. The CDR3 runs 15 residues. CDR3 nucleotides: TGTGCCTGGAGTGAAGGGACAATCCGCACTCAGCCCCAGCATTTT. It yields the protein CAWSEGTIRTQPQHF. The variable domain in full, with the rest retrieved from reference TRBV30 and TRBJ1-5, is SQTIHQWPATLVQPVGSPLSLECTVEGTSNPNLYWYRQAAGRGLQLLFYSVGIGQISSEVPQNLSASRPQDRQFILSSKKLLLSDSGFYLCAWSEGTIRTQPQHFGDGTRLSIL.

With respect to this clone: Mismatch with germline at one junction end may stem from a read error. This chain connects TRBV5-4 to TRBJ2-3; TRBD2 might be the D (5 bases). CDR1 is SGHNT and CDR2 is YYREEE in the germline V gene (reference sequence). The CDR3 length is 15 residues. CDR3 sequence reads: CANSLAGGRTDTQYF. As DNA, the CDR3 is TGTGCCAACAGCTTGGCGGGCGGGCGCACAGATACGCAGTATTTT.

The chain combines TRBV18 with TRBJ1-5, with D perhaps matching TRBD1 (6 bases). CDR3 size: 15 residues. Germline V lookup: CDR1 KGHSH, CDR2 LQKENI. Trimming removed 3 bases from V and 3 bases from J, with 12 bases in between. CDR3 in DNA: TGTGCCAGCTCACCGGCAGGGGCCTTCAATCAGCCCCAGCATTTT. It translates to CASSPAGAFNQPQHF.

V is TRBV11-2 and J is TRBJ1-1; no definite D call. The CDR3 has 13 amino acids. V was clipped by 2 bases and J by 7 bases, with 11 bases between them. Germline CDR1 and CDR2: SGHAT and FQNNGV. The CDR3 DNA sequence: TGTGCCAGCAGCTTACCCGACTCCGGTGAAGCTTTCTTT. Its protein is CASSLPDSGEAFF.

The CDR3 reads CASSEWQGGFF. The CDR3 DNA reads as TGTGCCAGCAGTGAGTGGCAGGGTGGGTTCTTC. The gene calls are TRBV2 and TRBJ2-1, with D maybe TRBD1 (5 bases). The germline gives CDR1 SNHLY, CDR2 FYNNEI. The CDR3 covers 11 residues. Trimming took 3 bases from V and 15 from J, leaving 12 bases between them.

The chain couples TRBV9 to TRBJ2-5; D is ambiguous. Trimming cost V 4 bases and J 2 bases, with 3 bases left between them. This CDR3 region has 11 residues. Germline CDR1 reads SGDLS; CDR2 reads YYNGEE. CDR3 amino acids: CASSPQETQYF. The CDR3 nucleotides read TGTGCCAGCAGCCCTCAAGAGACCCAGTACTTC. Full variable domain (rest looked up from reference TRBV9 and TRBJ2-5): DSGVTQTPKHLITATGQRVTLRCSPRSGDLSVYWYQQSLDQGLQFLIQYYNGEERAKGNILERFSAQQFPDLHSELNLSSLELGDSALYFCASSPQETQYFGPGTRLLVL.

The V gene is TRBV9, the J gene TRBJ2-2; D perhaps matches TRBD1 (5 bases). V gave up 0 bases and J gave up 7 bases, with 7 bases separating them. CDR3 size: 13 residues. The germline CDR1 and CDR2 sequences are SGDLS and YYNGEE. CDR3 protein: CASSVAGIGELFF. The CDR3 DNA reads TGTGCCAGCAGCGTAGCAGGGATCGGGGAGCTGTTTTTT.

The chain is built from TRBV19 and TRBJ1-5, with TRBD1 matching over 8 bases. V lost 6 bases, J lost 0 bases, and 10 bases stayed unmatched. The CDR3 has 17 residues. The germline V gene encodes CDR1 LNHDA and CDR2 SQIVND (reference sequence). The CDR3 bases are TGTGCCAGTAGCCGAAGGGCGACAGGGGATAGCAATCAGCCCCAGCATTTT. It translates to CASSRRATGDSNQPQHF.

V gene TRBV4-2 combines with J gene TRBJ2-2, with 7 bases matching TRBD2. Germline V CDR1 and CDR2: LGHNA, YNFKEQ. The CDR3 extends over 15 amino acids. With 6 bases clipped from V and 3 bases from J, the junction kept 7 bases outside the gene matches. The CDR3 reads CASSPVRGDTGELFF. CDR3 nucleotide sequence: TGTGCCAGCAGTCCTGTACGGGGGGACACCGGGGAGCTGTTTTTT.

J is TRBJ2-5 and V is TRBV12-3 or TRBV12-4, with D hard to call. The CDR3 sequence is 11 residues long. Trimming shortened V by 8 bases and J by 5 bases, and 9 bases separated the two germline ends. The CDR3 DNA sequence: TGTGCCAGCCGATCTGAGGAGACCCAGTACTTC. This translates into CASRSEETQYF.